A single sample gave rise to the 25 T cell receptor beta chains below, sequenced in a study of blood T cell repertoires in COVID-19. Assay: immunoSEQ multiplex PCR; the TCRdb copy retains only in-frame clones and omits some. Of some 150,000 clones in the sample, approximately 86% were seen once. The sequenced sample was peripheral blood. These receptors were taken from a man aged 55-75 years who had recovered from COVID-19.

The chain recombines TRBV3-1 (or the pseudogene TRBV3-2) with TRBJ2-5; 9 bases line up with TRBD1. The CDR3 extends over 15 amino acids. CDR1 and CDR2 (germline): LGHDT, YNNKEL (reference sequence). V lost 2 bases and J lost 5; bases outside the gene matches: 6. In DNA, the CDR3 is TGTGCCAGCAGCCAACTACAGGGGGCTGGGGAGACCCAGTACTTC. This gives the protein CASSQLQGAGETQYF.

This chain joins TRBV19 and TRBJ1-5; D perhaps matches TRBD1 (5 bases). CDR3 length: 13 residues. From germline, CDR1 is LNHDA and CDR2 SQIVND (reference sequence). The ends were cut back, 5 bases at V and 4 bases at J, with 9 bases in the middle. The CDR3 sequence is CASSLKGNQPQHF. The CDR3 region has the DNA TGTGCCAGTAGTCTTAAGGGGAATCAGCCCCAGCATTTT.

The rearrangement joins TRBV9 to TRBJ2-5; TRBD1 might be the D (5 bases). With 0 bases removed from V and 5 bases from J, the gap between germline ends came to 11 bases. Germline-derived CDR1 and CDR2 are SGDLS and YYNGEE. CDR3 size: 14 residues. In DNA form, the CDR3 reads TGTGCCAGCAGCGTAGTTTCAGGGCTGGAGACCCAGTACTTC. As protein: CASSVVSGLETQYF.

This clone turned up a few times. This chain joins TRBV18 and TRBJ1-1; D gene uncertain. The V gene's germline CDR1 is KGHSH and CDR2 LQKENI. CDR3 size: 13 residues. Trimming removed 2 bases at V and 1 base at J, with 5 bases between. CDR3 nucleotide sequence: TGTGCCAGCTCACCAGCGGGGAACACTGAAGCTTTCTTT. The encoded protein is CASSPAGNTEAFF.

V is TRBV21-1 and J is TRBJ1-4; the table's D gene call, TRBD1, was not cross checked with the DNA. TRBV21-1 is termed a pseudogene. This CDR3 comprises 16 residues. The CDR3 loop reads CASSKDRGRVSEKLFF. The CDR3 DNA reads TGTGCCAGCAGCAAAGATAGGGGAAGGGTTTCGGAAAAACTGTTTTTT.

The V gene is TRBV5-6, the J gene TRBJ1-1; D not certain. Germline CDR1 reads SGHDT; CDR2 reads YYEEEE. The CDR3 extends over 13 amino acids. V was cut by 5 bases and J by 1 base, with 9 bases left in between. Here the CDR3 reads CASSFSGNTEAFF. CDR3 coding DNA: TGTGCCAGCAGTTTCTCGGGGAACACTGAAGCTTTCTTT. Full variable domain (missing parts from reference TRBV5-6 and TRBJ1-1): DAGVTQSPTHLIKTRGQQVTLRCSPKSGHDTVSWYQQALGQGPQFIFQYYEEEERQRGNFPDRFSGHQFPNYSSELNVNALLLGDSALYLCASSFSGNTEAFFGQGTRLTVV.

The chain couples TRBV30 to TRBJ2-3; 8 bases are a match to TRBD2. The CDR3 consists of 14 residues. Losses at the gene ends were 5 bases for V and 8 bases for J; bases not matched to a gene: 12. Germline V gene sequence: CDR1 GTSNPN, CDR2 SVGIG (reference sequence). The CDR3 DNA sequence: TGTGCCTGGCGAGCTAGCGGGTCATCGGGTACGCAGTATTTT. Its protein product is CAWRASGSSGTQYF.

J is TRBJ2-7 and V is TRBV9; TRBD2 agrees at 7 bases. After removal of 0 bases from V and 3 bases from J, the junction contained 9 bases not matched to a gene. The germline V gene encodes CDR1 SGDLS and CDR2 YYNGEE. The CDR3 runs to 16 residues. The CDR3 is CASSVGPGGGIYEQYF. DNA of the CDR3: TGTGCCAGCAGCGTAGGCCCCGGCGGGGGAATCTACGAGCAGTACTTC.

The count of this clone is one. The gene calls are TRBV3-1 (or the pseudogene TRBV3-2) and TRBJ2-3, with D tentatively TRBD2 (6 bases). V was cut by 0 bases and J by 3 bases, with 10 bases left in between. Germline CDR1 is LGHDT and CDR2 is YNNKEL (reference sequence). The CDR3 extends over 15 amino acids. The DNA of the CDR3 is TGTGCCAGCAGCCAAGATGGGGGGAGGACAGATACGCAGTATTTT. Translated, it gives CASSQDGGRTDTQYF.

This chain joins TRBV7-9 and TRBJ1-4, with 7 positions matching TRBD1. The CDR3 runs to 15 residues. The V gene end was trimmed by 5 bases and the J gene end by 5 bases; junction bases not matched to a gene: 8. Germline lookup yields CDR1 SEHNR and CDR2 FQNEAQ (reference sequence). Here the CDR3 reads CASSSSGQLNEKLFF. The CDR3 DNA sequence: TGTGCCAGCAGCAGCTCGGGACAGTTGAATGAAAAACTGTTTTTT.

This chain links TRBV6-2 or TRBV6-3 with TRBJ2-4; 8 nucleotides agree with TRBD1. In germline, CDR1 is MNHEY, CDR2 SVGEGT. This CDR3 is built from 18 residues. The V segment lost 1 base and the J segment 0 bases; nucleotides outside the gene matches: 8. CDR3 DNA sequence: TGTGCCAGCAGTTACTTAGTCGGGACAGGATTAGCCAAAAACATTCAGTACTTC. It codes for CASSYLVGTGLAKNIQYF.

The rearrangement uses TRBV2 and TRBJ2-3, with TRBD2 as a possible D gene (5 bases). Per germline, CDR1 SNHLY and CDR2 FYNNEI. V lost 10 bases and J 3 bases, leaving 14 bases between the germline ends. CDR3 length: 13 residues. CDR3 sequence (DNA): TGTGCCACCGCTAGCCTTCGGACAGATACGCAGTATTTT. Amino acids: CATASLRTDTQYF.

The rearrangement uses TRBV7-2 and TRBJ2-2, with 8 nucleotides matching TRBD1. The germline CDR1 and CDR2 sequences are SGHTA and FQGNSA. The ends lost 3 bases at V and 5 bases at J; junction bases unmatched: 5. The CDR3 is 15 residues long. The CDR3 coding sequence is TGTGCCAGCAGCTTCGCGGACAGGGAAACCGGGGAGCTGTTTTTT. Its translation: CASSFADRETGELFF.

The rearrangement joins TRBV27 to TRBJ2-5, with TRBD1 matching over 10 bases. Germline V gene data show CDR1 as MNHEY and CDR2 as SMNVEV (reference sequence). The CDR3 totals 16 residues. V shed 3 bases, J shed 7 bases, and the junction held 11 bases outside the gene matches. CDR3 DNA sequence: TGTGCCAGCAGTTTTGGGGCGACAGGGGGCGCTGGGACCCAGTACTTC. Amino acid sequence: CASSFGATGGAGTQYF.

This chain connects TRBV5-1 to TRBJ1-2; 7 bases align to TRBD1. The V gene end was trimmed by 1 base and the J gene end by 6 bases; junction bases not matched to a gene: 12. Germline loops: CDR1 SGHRS, CDR2 YFSETQ. The CDR3 spans 16 residues. CDR3 coding DNA: TGCGCCAGCAGCTTGAATGAGGGGGCGGCAAGGAATGGCTACACCTTC. Translated: CASSLNEGAARNGYTF.

Concerning this clone: In the same sample, other DNA sequences code for this CDR3. V usage is TRBV28 and J usage is TRBJ1-4; TRBD1 might be the D (5 bases). The CDR3 has 14 residues. CDR1 is MDHEN and CDR2 is SYDVKM in the germline V gene. Trimming left V 4 bases short and J 2 bases short, with 8 bases between. CDR3 in DNA: TGTGCCAGCAGTTCGCAGGGTACTAATGAAAAACTGTTTTTT. Protein: CASSSQGTNEKLFF.

In this sample, this clone turned up once. DNA for the CDR3: TGTGCCAGCAGTGAGGCCGGGACAGGCCTATCGGGGGAGACCCAGTACTTC. As protein: CASSEAGTGLSGETQYF. The chain is built from TRBV6-1 and TRBJ2-5, with 8 bases that match TRBD1. CDR1 MNHNS and CDR2 SASEGT come from the germline V gene. V shed 3 bases and J 5 bases; nucleotides not matched to a gene: 14. CDR3 size: 17 residues.

A single count supports this clone. This chain uses TRBV24-1 with TRBJ2-2; TRBD1 matches at 10 bases. J gave up 1 base and V 10 bases, and 5 bases lay outside the gene matches. Germline CDR1 and CDR2: KGHDR and SFDVKD. The CDR3 runs 15 residues. The CDR3: CATGDRGRNTGELFF. CDR3 coding DNA: TGTGCCACGGGGGACAGGGGTCGGAACACCGGGGAGCTGTTTTTT.

The V call is TRBV15, the J call TRBJ2-7; 9 positions match TRBD1. V was pared by 4 bases and J by 2 bases, with 6 bases of the junction left unmatched. This CDR3 comprises 15 residues. Germline V gene lookup returns CDR1 LNHNV and CDR2 YYDKDF (reference sequence). CDR3 coding DNA: TGTGCCACCAGCAAGCGGACAGGGGAGACCTACGAGCAGTACTTC. Translating gives CATSKRTGETYEQYF.

The CDR3 DNA follows: TGTGCCAGCAGACCTCTGGGGGCTTACACTGAAGCTTTCTTT. As protein: CASRPLGAYTEAFF. The rearrangement uses TRBV27 and TRBJ1-1, with TRBD1 as a possible D gene (6 bases). Germline CDR1 and CDR2: MNHEY and SMNVEV (reference sequence). The CDR3 runs 14 residues. V lost 6 bases, J lost 3 bases, and 14 bases lay in between.

The chain carries TRBV6-5 and TRBJ2-3; TRBD2 might be the D (6 bases). Trimming shortened V by 2 bases and J by 4 bases, and 13 bases separated the two germline ends. The CDR3 loop spans 15 amino acids. In germline, CDR1 is MNHEY, CDR2 SVGAGI. The CDR3 DNA reads as TGTGCCAGCAGTTACGGGCGGAGGGGCGCAGATACGCAGTATTTT. Translation gives CASSYGRRGADTQYF.

This CDR3 is CASSLRDRGTEAFF. CDR3 sequence (DNA): TGTGCCAGCAGCTTACGGGACAGAGGCACTGAAGCTTTCTTT. The chain employs TRBV11-1 and TRBJ1-1, with 7 bases identical to TRBD1. With 2 bases clipped from V and 4 bases from J, the junction kept 4 bases outside the gene matches. This CDR3 is built from 14 residues. The germline V gene encodes CDR1 SGHAT and CDR2 FQDESV (reference sequence).

This chain links TRBV27 with TRBJ2-6, with 10 bases lining up with TRBD2. Trimming at V came to 3 bases and at J to 2 bases, leaving 7 bases not matched to a gene. CDR3 size: 18 residues. Germline assignment: CDR1 MNHEY and CDR2 SMNVEV (reference sequence). The CDR3 DNA follows: TGTGCCAGCAGTTTCTCTAGCGGGGGAGTAGCTGGGGCCAACGTCCTGACTTTC. Its protein product is CASSFSSGGVAGANVLTF. Supplemented by reference TRBV27 and TRBJ2-6, the full variable domain reads EAQVTQNPRYLITVTGKKLTVTCSQNMNHEYMSWYRQDPGLGLRQIYYSMNVEVTDKGDVPEGYKVSRKEKRNFPLILESPSPNQTSLYFCASSFSSGGVAGANVLTFGAGSRLTVL.

The chain is built from TRBV4-3 and TRBJ1-4; weak D call: TRBD1 (5 bases). The CDR3 sequence is 14 residues long. V gave up 4 bases and J gave up 8 bases, with 14 bases separating them. Germline V CDR1 and CDR2: LGHNA, YSLEER. The CDR3 sequence: CASSLTELGEKLFF. The CDR3 region has the DNA TGCGCCAGCAGCCTGACAGAATTAGGCGAAAAACTGTTTTTT.

This chain links TRBV19 with TRBJ1-5, with 9 bases fitting TRBD1. CDR1 is LNHDA and CDR2 is SQIVND in the germline V gene (reference sequence). The V gene end was trimmed by 4 bases and the J gene end by 2 bases; junction bases not matched to a gene: 9. CDR3 length: 17 residues. The CDR3 sequence is CASSRDRVRSGNQPQHF. The CDR3 DNA reads TGTGCCAGTAGTAGGGACAGGGTAAGGAGCGGCAATCAGCCCCAGCATTTT.